The next 17 T cell receptor beta chains were all read from a single sample in a study of shared clonotypes between healthy human individuals. Libraries were prepared by immunoSEQ multiplex PCR; TCRdb keeps only in-frame clonotypes and omits some of them. The sample contains millions of clones, just over 90% of which appear only once. The sequenced sample consisted of naive CD4+ T cells sorted from blood. The sample's subset: CD45RA+ positively selected. Receptors originate from a young man in good health.

The V gene is TRBV28, the J gene TRBJ1-6, with D possibly being TRBD1 (5 bases). Germline values: CDR1 MDHEN, CDR2 SYDVKM. Trimming removed 7 bases at V and 0 bases at J, with 10 bases between. The CDR3 runs to 15 residues. The CDR3: CASNIRGSYNSPLHF. The CDR3 DNA is TGTGCCAGCAACATAAGGGGCTCCTATAATTCACCCCTCCACTTT.

V and J are TRBV9 and TRBJ1-4; D gene unclear. CDR3 length equals 16 residues. Trimming took off 3 bases at V and 0 bases at J, with 12 bases between the two ends. Germline V gives CDR1 SGDLS, CDR2 YYNGEE. The CDR3 reads CASSESPGATNEKLFF. CDR3 in DNA: TGTGCCAGCAGCGAGAGCCCGGGAGCAACTAATGAAAAACTGTTTTTT.

This rearrangement joins TRBV4-1 to TRBJ2-3, with D maybe TRBD2 (5 bases). The CDR3 has 18 residues. Germline lookup yields CDR1 MGHRA and CDR2 YSYEKL. Trimming took off 1 base at V and 3 bases at J, with 20 bases between the two ends. CDR3 sequence (DNA): TGCGCCAGCAGCCAAGTCTCCTCTCTAGCTCGAGGTACAGATACGCAGTATTTT. Amino acids: CASSQVSSLARGTDTQYF.

The V gene is TRBV5-4, the J gene TRBJ2-5, with 14 positions matching TRBD2. V trimming: 4 bases; J trimming: 5 bases; junction bases outside the gene matches: 4. This CDR3 is built from 15 residues. Germline V lookup: CDR1 SGHNT, CDR2 YYREEE (reference sequence). The CDR3 is CASSRGTSGSETQYF. The CDR3 bases are TGTGCCAGCAGCAGGGGGACTAGCGGGAGCGAGACCCAGTACTTC.

Comment on this clone: One end of the junction does not line up with germline, which may come from a read error. CDR3 in DNA: TGTGCCAGCAACGCAGGTAGGGAACAGACCGTCTTC. Its translation: CASNAGREQTVF. The gene calls are TRBV6-1 and TRBJ2-7; D is uncertain. Germline CDR1 reads MNHNS; CDR2 reads SASEGT. The CDR3 has 12 amino acids.

The chain has TRBV5-1 and TRBJ2-3; no definite D call. Germline CDR1 reads SGHRS; CDR2 reads YFSETQ. Trimming shortened V by 0 bases and J by 10 bases, and 12 bases separated the two germline ends. This CDR3 has 13 residues. The CDR3 here is CASSLASPPPQYF. In DNA form, the CDR3 reads TGCGCCAGCAGCTTGGCCAGCCCGCCTCCGCAGTATTTT.

V gene TRBV30 combines with J gene TRBJ1-6, with D tentatively TRBD1 (5 bases). From germline, CDR1 is GTSNPN and CDR2 SVGIG (reference sequence). V was trimmed by 1 base and J by 6 bases, leaving 10 bases between them. The CDR3 is 14 residues long. CDR3 loop: CAWSGGSPNSPLHF. In DNA, the CDR3 is TGTGCCTGGAGTGGGGGGTCCCCTAATTCACCCCTCCACTTT.

In this sample, this clone turned up once. V usage is TRBV7-9 and J usage is TRBJ2-6; no firm D call. Germline CDR1 reads SEHNR; CDR2 reads FQNEAQ (reference sequence). The CDR3 totals 15 residues. Trimming removed 3 bases from V and 4 bases from J, with 10 bases in between. Here the CDR3 reads CASSFAGPGANVLTF. CDR3 sequence (DNA): TGTGCCAGCAGCTTCGCAGGTCCCGGGGCCAACGTCCTGACTTTC.

Of note for this clone: The identical CDR3 is also encoded by other nucleotide sequences in the sample. The CDR3 loop is CASSVGSGNTIYF. Written as DNA, the CDR3 is TGTGCCAGCAGTGTGGGATCTGGAAACACCATATATTTT. The J gene is TRBJ1-3, the V gene TRBV2; no firm D call. Trimming stripped 4 bases from V and 1 base from J, with 5 bases between. CDR3 length: 13 residues. The germline V gene has CDR1 SNHLY and CDR2 FYNNEI.

The V call is TRBV18, the J call TRBJ2-5; 8 nucleotides line up with TRBD1. V lost 0 bases and J lost 1; bases outside the gene matches: 4. This CDR3 has 16 residues. Germline V gene lookup returns CDR1 KGHSH and CDR2 LQKENI. For the CDR3, the DNA is TGTGCCAGCTCACCACCGATCGACAGGGGCCAAGAGACCCAGTACTTC. This translates into CASSPPIDRGQETQYF.

The rearrangement uses TRBV18 and TRBJ1-1; D gene ambiguous. CDR1 KGHSH and CDR2 LQKENI come from the germline V gene. V gave up 4 bases and J gave up 6 bases, with 12 bases separating them. The CDR3 contains 13 residues. The CDR3 DNA is TGTGCCAGCTCACTTAGGGAGGTGGCTGAAGCTTTCTTT. The encoded protein is CASSLREVAEAFF.

Worth noting for this clone: Since no conserved phenylalanine or tryptophan closes the CDR3, a read error is the likely cause. No DNA is shown, since the ends of the CDR3 on it are uncertain; the CDR3 is the one TCRdb lists. The V call is TRBV3-2, the J call TRBJ2-7; TRBD1 was called by the table and not checked on the DNA. TRBV3-2 represents a pseudogene. The CDR3 totals 9 residues, both ends included. The CDR3 sequence is CASSQGGAI.

V usage is TRBV7-9 and J usage is TRBJ1-2; 7 bases match TRBD1. The CDR3 consists of 15 residues. The germline gives CDR1 SEHNR, CDR2 FQNEAQ (reference sequence). Trimming took 5 bases from V and 3 from J; bases not matched to a gene: 9. The CDR3 protein is CASSQRQGSDYGYTF. The CDR3 bases are TGTGCCAGCAGCCAACGACAGGGTTCGGACTATGGCTACACCTTC.

The chain combines TRBV30 with TRBJ2-5, with 7 bases aligning to TRBD2. CDR1 is GTSNPN, CDR2 SVGIG, per germline (reference sequence). The CDR3 runs to 13 residues. The V segment lost 3 bases and the J segment 3 bases; nucleotides outside the gene matches: 4. The CDR3 here is CAWRFGGEETQYF. CDR3 nucleotide sequence: TGTGCCTGGAGGTTTGGGGGGGAAGAGACCCAGTACTTC.

The chain has TRBV18 and TRBJ1-1, with D unclear. There are 13 residues in the CDR3. V was trimmed by 4 bases and J by 2 bases, leaving 8 bases between them. Germline V gene sequence: CDR1 KGHSH, CDR2 LQKENI. The CDR3 protein is CASSHPVNTEAFF. CDR3 nucleotides: TGTGCCAGCTCACATCCGGTTAACACTGAAGCTTTCTTT.

The CDR3 protein is CASRETGQNTEAFF. As DNA, the CDR3 is TGTGCCAGTAGGGAGACAGGCCAGAACACTGAAGCTTTCTTT. The chain carries TRBV19 and TRBJ1-1, with a tentative D call TRBD1 (6 bases). This CDR3 contains 14 residues. Trimming cost V 6 bases and J 1 base, with 12 bases left between them. Germline-derived CDR1 and CDR2 are LNHDA and SQIVND (reference sequence).

The CDR3 nucleotides read TGTGCCAGCAGAGGCGGGCAGGGAAACATTCAGTACTTC. Translation gives CASRGGQGNIQYF. The chain is built from TRBV6-1 and TRBJ2-4, with D perhaps assigned TRBD1 or TRBD2 (5 bases each). From germline, CDR1 is MNHNS and CDR2 SASEGT. The CDR3 has 13 amino acids. Trimming took off 6 bases at V and 6 bases at J, with 12 bases between the two ends.